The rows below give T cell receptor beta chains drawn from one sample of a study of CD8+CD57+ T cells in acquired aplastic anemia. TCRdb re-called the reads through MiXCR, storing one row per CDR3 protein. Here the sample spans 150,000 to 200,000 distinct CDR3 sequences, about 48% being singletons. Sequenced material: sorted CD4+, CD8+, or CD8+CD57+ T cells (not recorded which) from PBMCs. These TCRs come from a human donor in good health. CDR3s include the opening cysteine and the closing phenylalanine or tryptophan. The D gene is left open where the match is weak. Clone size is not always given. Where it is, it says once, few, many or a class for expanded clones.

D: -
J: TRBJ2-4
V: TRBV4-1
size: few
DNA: TGCGCCAGCAGCCAAGATAATCTGAGGGGAGACCTAGCCAAAAACATTCAGTACTTC
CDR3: CASSQDNLRGDLAKNIQYF

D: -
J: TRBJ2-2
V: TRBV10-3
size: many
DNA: TGTGCCATCAGTGTTGCAGTAATGGCCGGGGAGCTGTTTTTT
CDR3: CAISVAVMAGELFF

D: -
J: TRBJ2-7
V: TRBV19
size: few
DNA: TGTGCCAGTAGTATGCAGGGTCGTCCCTACGAGCAGTACTTC
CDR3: CASSMQGRPYEQYF

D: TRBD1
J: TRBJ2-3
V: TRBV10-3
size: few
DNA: TGTGCCATCAGCGGACAGGGGCGCACAGATACGCAGTATTTT
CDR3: CAISGQGRTDTQYF

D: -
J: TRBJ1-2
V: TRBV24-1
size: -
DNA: TGTGCCACCAGTGACGACAGAGAAGGCTACACCTTC
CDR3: CATSDDREGYTF

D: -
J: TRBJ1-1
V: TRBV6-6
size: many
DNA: TGTGCCAGCAGTTACTCTGCTTTGAACACTGAAGCTTTCTTT
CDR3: CASSYSALNTEAFF

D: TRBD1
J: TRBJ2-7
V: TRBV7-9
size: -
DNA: TGTGCCAGCAGCCCAACAGGGGACCCCGGCTACGAGCAGTACTTC
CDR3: CASSPTGDPGYEQYF

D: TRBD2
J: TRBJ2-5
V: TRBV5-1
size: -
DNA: TGCGCCAGCAGCCCGGCCGGGACTAAGGAAGAGACCCAGTACTTC
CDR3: CASSPAGTKEETQYF

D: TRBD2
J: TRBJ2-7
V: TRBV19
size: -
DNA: TGTGCCAGTAGTATAGGGCTAGCGGGCTACGAGCAGTACTTC
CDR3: CASSIGLAGYEQYF

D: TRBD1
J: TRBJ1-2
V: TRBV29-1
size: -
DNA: TGCAGCGTTCCGGGACAGACTAACTATGGCTACACCTTC
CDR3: CSVPGQTNYGYTF

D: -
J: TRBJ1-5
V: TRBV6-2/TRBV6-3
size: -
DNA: TGTGCCAGCACCGGGAGAAGCACAGGGTTGCACCAGCCCCAGCATTTT
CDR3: CASTGRSTGLHQPQHF

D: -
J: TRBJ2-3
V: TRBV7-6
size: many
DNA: TGTGCCAGCAGCTTTCCCGGTGGTGCAGATACGCAGTATTTT
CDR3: CASSFPGGADTQYF

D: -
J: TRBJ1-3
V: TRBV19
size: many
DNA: TGTGCCAGTACAACCACAAGGACGTTTGGAAACACCATATATTTT
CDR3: CASTTTRTFGNTIYF

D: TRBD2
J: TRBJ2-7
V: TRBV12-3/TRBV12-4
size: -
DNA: TGTGCCAGCAGTCCTAGCGGGGGTGTGAACGAGCAGTACTTC
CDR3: CASSPSGGVNEQYF

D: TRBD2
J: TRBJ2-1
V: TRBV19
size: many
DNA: TGTGCCAGTAAGTACAGCGGGAGCTCCTACAATGAGCAGTTCTTC
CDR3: CASKYSGSSYNEQFF

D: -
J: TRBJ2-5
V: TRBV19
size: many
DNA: TGTGCCAGTAGTGGCTGGGACACTCAAGAGACCCAGTACTTC
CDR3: CASSGWDTQETQYF

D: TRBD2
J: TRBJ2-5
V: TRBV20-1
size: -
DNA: TGCAGTGCTAGACTCGCTAGCGGGAGTGGGGAGACCCAGTACTTC
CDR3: CSARLASGSGETQYF

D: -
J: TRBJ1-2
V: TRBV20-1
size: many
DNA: TGCAGTGCTAGAGCCCCGAACCTGTATGGCTACACCTTC
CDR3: CSARAPNLYGYTF

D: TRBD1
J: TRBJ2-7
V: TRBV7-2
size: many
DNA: TGTGCCAGCAGCTTAGTGGGGGACAGGGAGGCCTACGAGCAGTACTTC
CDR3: CASSLVGDREAYEQYF

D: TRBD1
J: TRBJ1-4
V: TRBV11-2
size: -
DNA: TGTGCCAGCAGCTGGGACAGAGTTAATGAAAAACTGTTTTTT
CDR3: CASSWDRVNEKLFF

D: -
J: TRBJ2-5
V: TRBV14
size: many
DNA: TGTGCCAGCAGCCAAGTCCGAGAGACCCAGTACTTC
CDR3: CASSQVRETQYF